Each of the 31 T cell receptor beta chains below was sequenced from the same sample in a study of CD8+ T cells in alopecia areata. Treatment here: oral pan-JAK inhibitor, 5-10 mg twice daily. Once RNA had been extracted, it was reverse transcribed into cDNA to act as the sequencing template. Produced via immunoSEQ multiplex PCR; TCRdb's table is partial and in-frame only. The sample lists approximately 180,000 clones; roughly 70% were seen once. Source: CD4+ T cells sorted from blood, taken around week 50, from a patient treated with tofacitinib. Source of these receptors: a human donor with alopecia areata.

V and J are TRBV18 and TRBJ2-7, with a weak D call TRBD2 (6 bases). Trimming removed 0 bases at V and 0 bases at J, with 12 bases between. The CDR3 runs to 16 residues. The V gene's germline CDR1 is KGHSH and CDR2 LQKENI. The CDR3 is CASSPPEGLGSYEQYF. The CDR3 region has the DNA TGTGCCAGCTCACCACCGGAGGGGCTTGGCTCCTACGAGCAGTACTTC.

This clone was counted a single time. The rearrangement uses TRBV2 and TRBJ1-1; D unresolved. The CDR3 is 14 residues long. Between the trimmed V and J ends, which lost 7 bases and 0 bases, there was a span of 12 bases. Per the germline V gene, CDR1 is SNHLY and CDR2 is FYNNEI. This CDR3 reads CASIGTFLNTEAFF. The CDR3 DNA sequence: TGTGCCAGCATAGGTACGTTTCTGAACACTGAAGCTTTCTTT.

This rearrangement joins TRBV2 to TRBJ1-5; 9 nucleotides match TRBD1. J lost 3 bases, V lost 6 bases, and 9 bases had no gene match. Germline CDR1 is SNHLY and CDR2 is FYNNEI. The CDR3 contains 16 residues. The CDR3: CASSAQGDRANQPQHF. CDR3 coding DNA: TGTGCCAGCAGCGCCCAGGGGGACAGGGCCAATCAGCCCCAGCATTTT.

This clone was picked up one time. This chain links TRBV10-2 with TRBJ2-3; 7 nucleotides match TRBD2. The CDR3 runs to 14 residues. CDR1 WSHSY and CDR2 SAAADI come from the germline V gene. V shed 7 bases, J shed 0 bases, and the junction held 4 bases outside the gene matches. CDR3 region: CASTPSGSTDTQYF. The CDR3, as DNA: TGCGCCAGCACGCCTAGCGGAAGCACAGATACGCAGTATTTT.

CDR3 region: CAWRSTYEQYF. In nucleotides, the CDR3 is TGTGCCTGGAGGTCCACCTACGAGCAGTACTTC. The chain has TRBV30 and TRBJ2-7; D not certain. The germline CDR1 and CDR2 sequences are GTSNPN and SVGIG (reference sequence). Trimming removed 3 bases at V and 2 bases at J, with 5 bases between. This CDR3 spans 11 amino acids.

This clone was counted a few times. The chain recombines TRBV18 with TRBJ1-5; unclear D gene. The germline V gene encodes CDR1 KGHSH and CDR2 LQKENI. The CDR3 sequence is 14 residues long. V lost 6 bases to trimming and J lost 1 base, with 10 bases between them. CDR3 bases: TGTGCCAGCTCTCTCGGGCAGAGCAATCAGCCCCAGCATTTT. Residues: CASSLGQSNQPQHF. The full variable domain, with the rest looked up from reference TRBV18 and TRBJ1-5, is NAGVMQNPRHLVRRRGQEARLRCSPMKGHSHVYWYRQLPEEGLKFMVYLQKENIIDESGMPKERFSAEFPKEGPSILRIQQVVRGDSAAYFCASSLGQSNQPQHFGDGTRLSIL.

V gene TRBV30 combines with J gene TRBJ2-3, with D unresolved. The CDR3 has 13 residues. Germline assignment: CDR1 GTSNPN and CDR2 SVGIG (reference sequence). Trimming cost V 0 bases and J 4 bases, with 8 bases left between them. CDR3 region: CAWSVLLADTQYF. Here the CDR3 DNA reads TGTGCCTGGAGTGTACTCCTCGCAGATACGCAGTATTTT.

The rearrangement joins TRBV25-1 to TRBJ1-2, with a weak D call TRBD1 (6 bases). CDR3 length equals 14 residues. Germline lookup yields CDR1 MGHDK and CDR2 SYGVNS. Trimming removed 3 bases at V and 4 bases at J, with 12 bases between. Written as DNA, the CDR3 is TGTGCCAGCAGTGAGCCAGGAGGGGGCTATGGCTACACCTTC. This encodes CASSEPGGGYGYTF.

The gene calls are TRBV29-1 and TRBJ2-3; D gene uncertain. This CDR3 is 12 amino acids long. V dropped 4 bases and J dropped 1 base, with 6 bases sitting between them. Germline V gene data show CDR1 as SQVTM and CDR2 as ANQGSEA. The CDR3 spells CSVVLGTDTQYF. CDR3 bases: TGCAGCGTTGTCCTGGGCACAGATACGCAGTATTTT.

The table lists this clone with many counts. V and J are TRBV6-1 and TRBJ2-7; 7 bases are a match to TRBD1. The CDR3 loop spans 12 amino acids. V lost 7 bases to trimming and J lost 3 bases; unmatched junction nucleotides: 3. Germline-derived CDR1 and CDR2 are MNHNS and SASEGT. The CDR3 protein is CASIRDSYEQYF. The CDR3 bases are TGTGCCAGCATTCGGGACAGCTACGAGCAGTACTTC.

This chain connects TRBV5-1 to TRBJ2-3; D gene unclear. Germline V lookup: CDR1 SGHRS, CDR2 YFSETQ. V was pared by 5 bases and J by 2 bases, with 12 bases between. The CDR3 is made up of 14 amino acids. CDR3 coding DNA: TGCGCCAGCAGTATTGGGCAAGACACAGATACGCAGTATTTT. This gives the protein CASSIGQDTDTQYF.

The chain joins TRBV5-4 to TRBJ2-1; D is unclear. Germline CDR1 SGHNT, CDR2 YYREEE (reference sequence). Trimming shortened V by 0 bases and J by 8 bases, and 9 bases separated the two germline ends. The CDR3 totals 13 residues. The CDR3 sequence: CASSLDTTDEQFF. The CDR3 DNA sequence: TGTGCCAGCAGCTTGGACACTACCGATGAGCAGTTCTTC. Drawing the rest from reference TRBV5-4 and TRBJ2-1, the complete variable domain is ETGVTQSPTHLIKTRGQQVTLRCSSQSGHNTVSWYQQALGQGPQFIFQYYREEENGRGNFPPRFSGLQFPNYSSELNVNALELDDSALYLCASSLDTTDEQFFGPGTRLTVL.

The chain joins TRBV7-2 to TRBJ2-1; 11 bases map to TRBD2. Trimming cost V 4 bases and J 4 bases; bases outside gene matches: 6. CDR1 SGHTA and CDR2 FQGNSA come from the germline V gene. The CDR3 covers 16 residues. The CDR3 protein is CASSWPGLAGYNEQFF. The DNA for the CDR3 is TGTGCCAGCAGCTGGCCCGGACTAGCGGGTTACAATGAGCAGTTCTTC.

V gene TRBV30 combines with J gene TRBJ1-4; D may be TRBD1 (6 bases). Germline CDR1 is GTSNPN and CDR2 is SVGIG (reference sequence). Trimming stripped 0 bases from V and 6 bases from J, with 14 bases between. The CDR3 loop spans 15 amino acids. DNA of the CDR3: TGTGCCTGGAGTGTACGGGACATGCGGTATGAAAAACTGTTTTTT. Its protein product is CAWSVRDMRYEKLFF.

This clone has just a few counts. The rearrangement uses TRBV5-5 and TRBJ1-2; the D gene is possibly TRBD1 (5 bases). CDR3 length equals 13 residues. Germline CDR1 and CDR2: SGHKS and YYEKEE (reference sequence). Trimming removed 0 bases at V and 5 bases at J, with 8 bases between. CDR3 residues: CASSLAPGYGYTF. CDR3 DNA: TGTGCCAGCAGCTTGGCCCCAGGGTATGGCTACACCTTC. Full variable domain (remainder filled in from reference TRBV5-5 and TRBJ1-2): DAGVTQSPTHLIKTRGQQVTLRCSPISGHKSVSWYQQVLGQGPQFIFQYYEKEERGRGNFPDRFSARQFPNYSSELNVNALLLGDSALYLCASSLAPGYGYTFGSGTRLTVV.

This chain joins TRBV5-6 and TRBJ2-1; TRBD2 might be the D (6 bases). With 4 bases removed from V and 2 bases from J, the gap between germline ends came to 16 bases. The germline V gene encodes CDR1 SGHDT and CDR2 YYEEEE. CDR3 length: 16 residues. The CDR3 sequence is CASSLNPGVAYNEQFF. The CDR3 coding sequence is TGTGCCAGCAGCCTAAATCCGGGGGTCGCCTACAATGAGCAGTTCTTC.

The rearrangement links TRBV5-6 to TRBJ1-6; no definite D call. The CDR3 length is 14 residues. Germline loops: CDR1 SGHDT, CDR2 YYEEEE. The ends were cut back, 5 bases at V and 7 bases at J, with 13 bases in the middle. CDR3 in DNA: TGTGCCAGCAGTTACCGGGGTTTGAATTCACCCCTCCACTTT. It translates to CASSYRGLNSPLHF.

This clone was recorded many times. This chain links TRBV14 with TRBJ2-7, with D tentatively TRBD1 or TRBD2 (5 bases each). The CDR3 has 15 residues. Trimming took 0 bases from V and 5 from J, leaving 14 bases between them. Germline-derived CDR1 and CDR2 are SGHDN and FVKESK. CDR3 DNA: TGTGCCAGCAGCCAAGAATTGGGGGTTAGGAACGAGCAGTACTTC. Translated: CASSQELGVRNEQYF.

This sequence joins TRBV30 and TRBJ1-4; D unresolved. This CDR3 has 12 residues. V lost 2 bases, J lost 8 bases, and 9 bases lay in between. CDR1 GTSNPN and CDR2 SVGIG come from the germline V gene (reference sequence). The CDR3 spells CAWSSAGEKLFF. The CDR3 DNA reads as TGTGCCTGGAGTTCGGCGGGGGAAAAACTGTTTTTT.

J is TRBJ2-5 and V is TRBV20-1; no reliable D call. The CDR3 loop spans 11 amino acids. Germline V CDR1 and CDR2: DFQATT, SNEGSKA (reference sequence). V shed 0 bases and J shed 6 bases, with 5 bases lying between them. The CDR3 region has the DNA TGCAGTGCTAGAGATGGGAAGACCCAGTACTTC. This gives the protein CSARDGKTQYF.

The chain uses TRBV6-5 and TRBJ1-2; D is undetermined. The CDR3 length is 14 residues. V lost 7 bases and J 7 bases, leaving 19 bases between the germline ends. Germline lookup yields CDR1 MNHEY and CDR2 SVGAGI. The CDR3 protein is CASTKGPLGSGYTF. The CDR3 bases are TGTGCCAGCACCAAAGGGCCATTAGGATCTGGCTACACCTTC.

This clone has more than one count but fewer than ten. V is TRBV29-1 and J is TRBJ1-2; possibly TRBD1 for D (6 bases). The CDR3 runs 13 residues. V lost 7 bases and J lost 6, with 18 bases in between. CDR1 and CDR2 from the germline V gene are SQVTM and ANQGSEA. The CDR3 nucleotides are TGCAGCGAAAAGGAGCGGGGGCCAGATGGCTACACCTTC. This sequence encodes CSEKERGPDGYTF.

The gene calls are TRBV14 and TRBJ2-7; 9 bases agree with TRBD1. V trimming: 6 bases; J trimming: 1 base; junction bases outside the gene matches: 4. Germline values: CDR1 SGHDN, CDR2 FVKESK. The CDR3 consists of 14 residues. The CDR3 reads CASSFGQGSYEQYF. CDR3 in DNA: TGTGCCAGCAGTTTTGGACAGGGGTCCTACGAGCAGTACTTC.

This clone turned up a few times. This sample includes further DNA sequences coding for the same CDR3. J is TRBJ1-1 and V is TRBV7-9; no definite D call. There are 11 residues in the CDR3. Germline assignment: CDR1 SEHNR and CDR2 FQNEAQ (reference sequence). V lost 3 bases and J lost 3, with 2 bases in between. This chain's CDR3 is CASSLDTEAFF. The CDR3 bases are TGTGCCAGCAGCTTGGACACTGAAGCTTTCTTT.

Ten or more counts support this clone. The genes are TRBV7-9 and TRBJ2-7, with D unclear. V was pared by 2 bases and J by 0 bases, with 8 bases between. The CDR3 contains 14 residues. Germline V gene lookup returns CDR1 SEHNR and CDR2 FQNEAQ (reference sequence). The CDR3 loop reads CASSLSEHSYEQYF. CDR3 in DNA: TGTGCCAGCAGCTTATCAGAGCACTCCTACGAGCAGTACTTC. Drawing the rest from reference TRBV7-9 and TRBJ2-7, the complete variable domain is DTGVSQNPRHKITKRGQNVTFRCDPISEHNRLYWYRQTLGQGPEFLTYFQNEAQLEKSRLLSDRFSAERPKGSFSTLEIQRTEQGDSAMYLCASSLSEHSYEQYFGPGTRLTVT.

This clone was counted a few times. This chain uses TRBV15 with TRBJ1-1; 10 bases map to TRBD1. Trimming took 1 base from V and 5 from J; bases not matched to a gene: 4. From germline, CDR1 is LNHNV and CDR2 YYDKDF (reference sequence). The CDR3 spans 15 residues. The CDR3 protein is CATSRAPGQGTEAFF. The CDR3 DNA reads TGTGCCACCAGCAGAGCTCCGGGACAGGGGACTGAAGCTTTCTTT.

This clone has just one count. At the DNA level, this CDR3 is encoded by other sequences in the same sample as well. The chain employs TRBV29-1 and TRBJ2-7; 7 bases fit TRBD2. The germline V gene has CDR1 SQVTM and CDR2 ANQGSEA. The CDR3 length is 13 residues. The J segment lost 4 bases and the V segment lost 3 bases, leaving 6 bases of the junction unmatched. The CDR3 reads CSVDGEGSYEQYF. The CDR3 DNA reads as TGCAGCGTTGACGGGGAGGGGAGTTACGAGCAGTACTTC.

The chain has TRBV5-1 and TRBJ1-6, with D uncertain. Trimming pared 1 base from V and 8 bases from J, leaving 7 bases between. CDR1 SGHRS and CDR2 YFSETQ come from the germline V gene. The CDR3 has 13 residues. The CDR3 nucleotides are TGCGCCAGCAGCTTGTCCACAGATTCACCCCTCCACTTT. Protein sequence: CASSLSTDSPLHF.

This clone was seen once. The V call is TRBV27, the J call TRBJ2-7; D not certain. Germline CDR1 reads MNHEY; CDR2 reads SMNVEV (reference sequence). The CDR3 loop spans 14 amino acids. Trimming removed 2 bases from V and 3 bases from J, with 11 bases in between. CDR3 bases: TGTGCCAGCAGTTTACAAGGCGAACTCTACGAGCAGTACTTC. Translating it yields CASSLQGELYEQYF.

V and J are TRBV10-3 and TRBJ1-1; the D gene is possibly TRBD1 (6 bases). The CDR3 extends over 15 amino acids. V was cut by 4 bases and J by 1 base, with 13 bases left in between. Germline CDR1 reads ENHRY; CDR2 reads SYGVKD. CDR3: CAISARGGANTEAFF. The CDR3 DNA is TGTGCCATCAGTGCCAGAGGGGGGGCGAACACTGAAGCTTTCTTT.

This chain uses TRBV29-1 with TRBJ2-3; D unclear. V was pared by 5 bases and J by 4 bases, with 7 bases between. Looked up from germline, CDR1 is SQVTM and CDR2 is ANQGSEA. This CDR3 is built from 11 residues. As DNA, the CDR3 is TGCAGCGTTATAAGGGCAGATACGCAGTATTTT. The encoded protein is CSVIRADTQYF.